The entry below gives a single T cell receptor beta chain sequence along with its context. Its antigen is unidentified. Donors came from a validation cohort of some 110 subjects, distinct from the first 666-subject cohort. This record comes from a study of cytomegalovirus exposure and HLA in healthy donors. The assay was immunoSEQ multiplex PCR, and TCRdb's table has in-frame clones only and misses some. The data contain about 360,000 clones, just over 85% of them seen just once; the ten biggest clones take up under 0.9%. Whole-study results and caveats: For cytomegalovirus status, the classifier reportedly gave diagnoses with high specificity and sensitivity. TCR beta chains numbering 164 were designated cytomegalovirus-associated.

The origin of this receptor is a woman aged 18-35 years in good health and CMV-seronegative. Material for sequencing was PBMCs.

DNA for the CDR3: TGTGCCAGCAGTCTGACAGATACGCAGTATTTT. It codes for CASSLTDTQYF. The chain joins TRBV28 to TRBJ2-3; D is undetermined. The V end was cut by 5 bases, the J end by 3 bases, with 3 bases between. The CDR3 is made up of 11 amino acids. Germline values: CDR1 MDHEN, CDR2 SYDVKM.